This TCR beta chain is from a study of CD8+ T cells in alopecia areata. The CDR3 totals 13 residues. In germline, CDR1 is SQVTM, CDR2 ANQGSEA. V was pared by 6 bases and J by 9 bases, with 6 bases of the junction left unmatched. Extracted from the samples, RNA was reverse transcribed into cDNA to serve as the sequencing template. Data came from immunoSEQ multiplex PCR; TCRdb stores just in-frame clones and leaves some out. The repertoire has approximately 100,000 clones, 35% to 45% of them found once; the top ten carry about 0.79%. This clone was detected a few times. This receptor was taken from a human donor with alopecia areata. This chain uses TRBV29-1 with TRBJ2-5, with TRBD2 matching over 14 bases. Sequencing was done on a sample of CD4+ T cells sorted from blood. CDR3 protein: CSVGTSGSLSQYF. The CDR3 DNA follows: TGCAGCGTGGGGACTAGCGGGAGTCTATCCCAGTACTTC.